Following are 5 T cell receptor beta chains from one sample sequenced in a study of T cells in Graves' hyperthyroidism and ophthalmopathy. Authors of the study amplified TCR beta CDR3 regions from RNA transcripts. With the HTBI primer set, the TCR CDR3 went through a first round of RT-PCR. From the multiplex PCR reads, TCRdb called clonotypes with MiXCR, one entry per CDR3 protein. This sample has more than 650,000 distinct CDR3 sequences, with 12% to 15% found just once. The specimen sequenced was blood. The receptors originated from a young woman with Graves' hyperthyroidism.

This clonotype was seen repeatedly, ten times or more. This rearrangement joins TRBV3-1 to TRBJ2-3, with a tentative D call TRBD1 (6 bases). This CDR3 contains 17 residues. Deletions cut 3 bases from V and 2 bases from J, with 18 bases between. Germline CDR1 is LGHDT and CDR2 is YNNKEL (reference sequence). CDR3 in DNA: TGTGCCAGCAGCCAGGTGGGGGCAGGTCCTACCACAGATACGCAGTATTTT. Its translation is CASSQVGAGPTTDTQYF.

The sample holds a few counts of this clonotype. This chain joins TRBV19 and TRBJ2-1; D might be TRBD2 (5 bases). This CDR3 has 16 residues. Germline values: CDR1 LNHDA, CDR2 SQIVND (reference sequence). The V end was cut by 4 bases, the J end by 1 base, with 14 bases between. The CDR3 nucleotides are TGTGCCAGTAGTAACCGGGCGGGTGGTTCCTACAATGAGCAGTTCTTC. Translation: CASSNRAGGSYNEQFF.

The CDR3 DNA reads TGTGCCAGCAACGTCCCGGGACAGTTTTATGGCTACACCTTC. This codes for CASNVPGQFYGYTF. The chain employs TRBV7-9 and TRBJ1-2; 7 nucleotides align to TRBD1. The germline gives CDR1 SEHNR, CDR2 FQNEAQ (reference sequence). After removal of 7 bases from V and 5 bases from J, the junction contained 10 bases not matched to a gene. This CDR3 comprises 14 residues. Full variable domain (remainder filled in from reference TRBV7-9 and TRBJ1-2): DTGVSQNPRHKITKRGQNVTFRCDPISEHNRLYWYRQTLGQGPEFLTYFQNEAQLEKSRLLSDRFSAERPKGSFSTLEIQRTEQGDSAMYLCASNVPGQFYGYTFGSGTRLTVV.

This rearrangement joins TRBV3-1 to TRBJ2-2; 13 bases map to TRBD2. The length of the CDR3 is 16 residues. The J segment lost 6 bases and the V segment lost 4 bases, leaving 5 bases of the junction unmatched. Per the germline V gene, CDR1 is LGHDT and CDR2 is YNNKEL (reference sequence). CDR3 region: CASSLGLAGASGELFF. The CDR3 nucleotides read TGTGCCAGCAGCCTTGGACTAGCGGGAGCTTCCGGGGAGCTGTTTTTT.

This clonotype appeared many times. This chain links TRBV11-2 with TRBJ2-1, with a tentative D call TRBD2 (5 bases). With 4 bases removed from V and 0 bases from J, the gap between germline ends came to 22 bases. Looked up from germline, CDR1 is SGHAT and CDR2 is FQNNGV. This CDR3 has 19 residues. The CDR3 sequence is CASSSPRHGGSSSYNEQFF. In nucleotides, the CDR3 is TGTGCCAGCAGCTCACCTCGGCACGGCGGGTCGAGCTCCTACAATGAGCAGTTCTTC. Filled out from reference TRBV11-2 and TRBJ2-1, the complete variable domain reads EAGVAQSPRYKIIEKRQSVAFWCNPISGHATLYWYQQILGQGPKLLIQFQNNGVVDDSQLPKDRFSAERLKGVDSTLKIQPAKLEDSAVYLCASSSPRHGGSSSYNEQFFGPGTRLTVL.